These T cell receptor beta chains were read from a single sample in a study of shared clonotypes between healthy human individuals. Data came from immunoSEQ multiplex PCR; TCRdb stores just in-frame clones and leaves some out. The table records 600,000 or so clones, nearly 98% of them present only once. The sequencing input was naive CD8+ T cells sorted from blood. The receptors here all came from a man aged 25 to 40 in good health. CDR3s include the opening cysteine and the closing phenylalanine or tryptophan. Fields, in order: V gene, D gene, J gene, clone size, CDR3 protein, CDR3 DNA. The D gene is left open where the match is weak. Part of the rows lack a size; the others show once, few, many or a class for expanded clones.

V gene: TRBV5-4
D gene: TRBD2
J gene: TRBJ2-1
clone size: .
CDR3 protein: CASRFSGSSYNEQFF
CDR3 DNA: TGTGCCAGCAGATTTAGCGGGAGCTCCTACAATGAGCAGTTCTTC

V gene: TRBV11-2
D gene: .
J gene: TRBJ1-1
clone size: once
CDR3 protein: CASSLGAFGIDTEAFF
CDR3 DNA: TGTGCCAGCAGCTTAGGGGCTTTCGGTATAGACACTGAAGCTTTCTTT

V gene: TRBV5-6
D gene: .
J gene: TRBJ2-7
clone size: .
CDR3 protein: CASSLGGTVYEQYF
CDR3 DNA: TGTGCCAGCAGCTTGGGGGGAACGGTATACGAGCAGTACTTC

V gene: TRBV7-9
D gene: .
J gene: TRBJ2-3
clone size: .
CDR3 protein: CASSPARGSTDTQYF
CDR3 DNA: TGTGCCAGCAGCCCTGCCCGGGGGAGCACAGATACGCAGTATTTT

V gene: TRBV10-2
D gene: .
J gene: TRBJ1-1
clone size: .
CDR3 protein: CASSVQARVEAFF
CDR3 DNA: TGCGCCAGCAGTGTACAGGCCAGGGTTGAAGCTTTCTTT

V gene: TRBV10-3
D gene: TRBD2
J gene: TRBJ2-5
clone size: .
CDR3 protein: CAISILAGAETQYF
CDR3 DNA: TGTGCCATCAGCATACTAGCGGGAGCAGAGACCCAGTACTTC

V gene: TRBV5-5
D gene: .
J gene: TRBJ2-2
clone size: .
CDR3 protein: CASTPSQGTNTGELFF
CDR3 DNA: TGTGCCAGCACCCCATCCCAGGGGACGAACACCGGGGAGCTGTTTTTT

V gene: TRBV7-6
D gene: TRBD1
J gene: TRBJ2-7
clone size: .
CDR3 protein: CASSLGTGRNEQYF
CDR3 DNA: TGTGCCAGCAGCTTAGGGACAGGGCGCAACGAGCAGTACTTC

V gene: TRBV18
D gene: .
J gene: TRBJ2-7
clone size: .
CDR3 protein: CASSPATGRSLDEQYF
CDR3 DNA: TGTGCCAGCTCACCAGCTACAGGGAGGTCTCTCGACGAGCAGTACTTC

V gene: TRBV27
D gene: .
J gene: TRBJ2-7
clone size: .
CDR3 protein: CASTRQVGTNEQYF
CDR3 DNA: TGTGCCAGCACCAGACAGGTCGGAACGAACGAGCAGTACTTC

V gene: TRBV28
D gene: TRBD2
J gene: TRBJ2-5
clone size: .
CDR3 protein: CASTQGTSGRPQETQYF
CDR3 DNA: TGTGCCAGCACCCAAGGGACTAGCGGGAGGCCCCAAGAGACCCAGTACTTC

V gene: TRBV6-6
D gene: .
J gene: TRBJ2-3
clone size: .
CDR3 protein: CASSYGASTDTQYF
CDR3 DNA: TGTGCCAGCAGTTACGGGGCTAGCACAGATACGCAGTATTTT

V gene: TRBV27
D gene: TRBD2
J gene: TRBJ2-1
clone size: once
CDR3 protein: CTSSPSGGSYNEQFF
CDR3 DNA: TGTACCAGCAGTCCTAGCGGGGGATCCTACAATGAGCAGTTCTTC